The present TCR beta chain was sequenced within a study of T cell changes during pregnancy in multiple sclerosis. Here immunoSEQ multiplex PCR was the method, and the copy in TCRdb shows in-frame clones only, minus some. The data hold tens of thousands of clones, with about 94% observed a single time. The CDR3 is 15 residues long. Trimming cost V 6 bases and J 3 bases; bases outside gene matches: 5. Germline V gives CDR1 LGHNA, CDR2 YNFKEQ. This sequence was found in a female donor with multiple sclerosis, enrolled in a pregnancy study. The specimen comprised CD8+ T cells from peripheral blood mononuclear cells, sampled after pregnancy. The chain carries TRBV4-2 and TRBJ2-2; TRBD1 aligns across 9 bases. CDR3 sequence reads: CASRPRQGDTGELFF. DNA of the CDR3: TGTGCCAGCAGACCCCGACAGGGGGACACCGGGGAGCTGTTTTTT.